Presented here are 18 T cell receptor beta chains from one specimen sequenced in a study of T cell repertoires in cytomegalovirus infection. TCRdb processed the reads anew with MiXCR; each CDR3 protein has one entry. Here the sample spans roughly 640,000 distinct CDR3 sequences, approximately 24% being singletons. Specimen: CD8+ T cells from PBMCs. These receptors were obtained from a human donor in good health (CMV status not recorded). Some clones in this sample may be carry-over from other donors' samples.

In this sample, this clonotype turned up many times. V and J are TRBV7-2 and TRBJ2-3, with unresolved D. CDR3 length: 14 amino acids. Trimming took 4 bases from V and 1 from J, leaving 9 bases between them. The germline gives CDR1 SGHTA, CDR2 FQGNSA. The CDR3 nucleotides read TGTGCCAGCAGCTCCGACGGTGGCACAGATACGCAGTATTTT. Encoded protein: CASSSDGGTDTQYF.

The V and J genes are TRBV7-2 and TRBJ2-1; a weak D match, TRBD2 (6 bases). Germline CDR1 SGHTA, CDR2 FQGNSA. Trimming took off 5 bases at V and 2 bases at J, with 13 bases between the two ends. The CDR3 has 15 residues. The CDR3 sequence: CASSPERVAYNEQFF. In DNA, the CDR3 is TGTGCCAGCAGCCCAGAGCGGGTGGCCTACAATGAGCAGTTCTTC.

The chain links TRBV6-2 or TRBV6-3 to TRBJ2-7; 9 bases map to TRBD2. Germline trimming cut 10 bases from V and 4 bases from J; bases unmatched to any gene: 8. CDR1 is MNHEY, CDR2 SVGEGT, per germline. The CDR3 consists of 13 residues. The CDR3 loop reads CATLAGDIYEQYF. The CDR3 coding sequence is TGTGCCACCTTAGCGGGGGATATTTACGAGCAGTACTTC.

This clonotype was counted at least ten times. The gene calls are TRBV7-6 and TRBJ1-1; D is possibly TRBD1 (6 bases). V shed 2 bases and J shed 1 base, with 11 bases lying between them. The CDR3 loop spans 15 amino acids. Germline V lookup: CDR1 SGHVS, CDR2 FNYEAQ. The CDR3 sequence: CASSLLDSPNTEAFF. CDR3 DNA: TGTGCCAGCAGCTTATTGGACAGCCCGAACACTGAAGCTTTCTTT.

This clonotype has a handful of counts. This sequence joins TRBV12-5 and TRBJ2-4; 8 nucleotides agree with TRBD1. Germline CDR1 reads LGHNT; CDR2 reads FRNRAP. There are 16 residues in the CDR3. V shed 5 bases and J 0 bases; nucleotides not matched to a gene: 6. In nucleotides, the CDR3 is TGTGCTAGTGGTCTTGTCGACAGGGGAGCCAAAAACATTCAGTACTTC. Translated, it gives CASGLVDRGAKNIQYF.

The chain employs TRBV20-1 and TRBJ2-6; D is unclear. CDR1 and CDR2 (germline): DFQATT, SNEGSKA (reference sequence). CDR3 size: 15 residues. CDR3 residues: CSAYALFSGANVLTF. CDR3 coding DNA: TGCAGCGCATACGCGTTGTTCTCTGGGGCCAACGTCCTGACTTTC.

This clonotype showed up just a few times. The genes are TRBV7-9 and TRBJ2-3; D is uncertain. This CDR3 region has 15 residues. V was pared by 1 base and J by 5 bases, with 13 bases between. From germline, CDR1 is SEHNR and CDR2 FQNEAQ (reference sequence). CDR3 sequence: CASSLGRTDGDTQYF. The CDR3 DNA follows: TGTGCCAGCAGCTTAGGAAGGACCGACGGAGATACGCAGTATTTT. Using reference TRBV7-9 and TRBJ2-3 for the parts outside the CDR3, the full variable domain is DTGVSQNPRHKITKRGQNVTFRCDPISEHNRLYWYRQTLGQGPEFLTYFQNEAQLEKSRLLSDRFSAERPKGSFSTLEIQRTEQGDSAMYLCASSLGRTDGDTQYFGPGTRLTVL.

This clonotype came up a few times. V and J are TRBV27 and TRBJ2-3; TRBD1 agrees at 7 bases. Trimming removed 2 bases from V and 4 bases from J; junction bases left unmatched: 6. The CDR3 length is 15 residues. From germline, CDR1 is MNHEY and CDR2 SMNVEV (reference sequence). The CDR3 coding sequence is TGTGCCAGCAGTTTAAGGGGGCGAAATTCAGATACGCAGTATTTT. The encoded protein is CASSLRGRNSDTQYF.

The chain combines TRBV7-9 with TRBJ1-4; no reliable D call. CDR1 is SEHNR, CDR2 FQNEAQ, per germline (reference sequence). This CDR3 contains 12 residues. Trimming removed 2 bases at V and 6 bases at J, with 4 bases between. The CDR3: CASSLSDEKLFF. As DNA, the CDR3 is TGTGCCAGCAGCTTAAGCGATGAAAAACTGTTTTTT.

This chain links TRBV6-2 or TRBV6-3 with TRBJ1-6, with D possibly matching TRBD1 (6 bases). Germline CDR1 MNHEY, CDR2 SVGEGT. Trimming pared 8 bases from V and 9 bases from J, leaving 20 bases between. This CDR3 has 15 amino acids. The CDR3 DNA reads as TGTGCCAGCGGGCCGGGCCCAGGGGTCGGTTCACCCCTCCACTTT. Translated: CASGPGPGVGSPLHF.

The chain uses TRBV20-1 and TRBJ2-1, with D hard to call. V was shortened by 6 bases and J by 4 bases, with 19 bases between the two germline ends. This CDR3 contains 15 residues. Per the germline V gene, CDR1 is DFQATT and CDR2 is SNEGSKA (reference sequence). The CDR3 reads CSALHTHWEYNEQFF. In DNA form, the CDR3 reads TGCAGTGCCCTCCATACTCACTGGGAATACAATGAGCAGTTCTTC.

This chain uses TRBV6-5 with TRBJ2-2, with D possibly being TRBD2 (5 bases). With 0 bases removed from V and 4 bases from J, the gap between germline ends came to 9 bases. The germline V gene has CDR1 MNHEY and CDR2 SVGAGI. The CDR3 loop spans 15 amino acids. CDR3 sequence (DNA): TGTGCCAGCAGTTACTCGGCCGGGGTCACCGGGGAGCTGTTTTTT. Amino acid sequence: CASSYSAGVTGELFF.

CDR3 in amino acids: CASSGPAFLENEQFF. CDR3 in DNA: TGTGCCAGCAGCGGGCCGGCTTTTCTCGAAAATGAGCAGTTCTTC. The rearrangement uses TRBV7-9 and TRBJ2-1, with D unclear. There are 15 residues in the CDR3. Trimming took 5 bases from V and 7 from J, leaving 18 bases between them. From germline, CDR1 is SEHNR and CDR2 FQNEAQ (reference sequence).

A note on this clonotype: This may come from a read error, since a much larger clone is one base off. The chain joins TRBV7-8 to TRBJ2-6, with 7 positions matching TRBD1. This CDR3 comprises 18 residues. CDR1 is SGHVS and CDR2 is FQNEAQ in the germline V gene. The chain's CDR3 is CAGSIRTGSDSGANVLTF. In DNA, the CDR3 is TGTGCCGGCAGCATCCGGACAGGATCTGACTCTGGGGCCAACGTCCTGACTTTC. The variable domain in full, with the rest retrieved from reference TRBV7-8 and TRBJ2-6, is GAGVSQSPRYKVAKRGQDVALRCDPISGHVSLFWYQQALGQGPEFLTYFQNEAQLDKSGLPSDRFFAERPEGSVSTLKIQRTQQEDSAVYLCAGSIRTGSDSGANVLTFGAGSRLTVL.

The chain employs TRBV7-9 and TRBJ2-7, with D hard to call. The germline V gene has CDR1 SEHNR and CDR2 FQNEAQ (reference sequence). Trimming cost V 4 bases and J 0 bases, with 10 bases left between them. The CDR3 has 14 amino acids. CDR3: CASSSQQNSYEQYF. The CDR3 DNA follows: TGTGCCAGCAGCTCCCAACAGAACTCCTACGAGCAGTACTTC.

Points on this clonotype: A read error may be the cause here, since a much bigger clone is one base away. V gene TRBV12-3 or TRBV12-4 combines with J gene TRBJ1-2; D gene unclear. Trimming took 2 bases from V and 3 from J, leaving 7 bases between them. This CDR3 contains 13 residues. The CDR3 sequence is CASSLTPYYGYTF. CDR3 sequence (DNA): TGTGCCAGCAGTTTAACGCCCTACTATGGCTACACCTTC.

This clonotype was counted ten times or more. In DNA, the CDR3 is TGTGCCAGCAGCTCCGGACAGGGCCCATACAATGAGCAGTTCTTC. Protein sequence: CASSSGQGPYNEQFF. The chain links TRBV7-6 to TRBJ2-1, with 8 bases fitting TRBD1. The CDR3 spans 15 residues. The ends lost 4 bases at V and 4 bases at J; junction bases unmatched: 6. Germline CDR1 and CDR2: SGHVS and FNYEAQ.

This clonotype was counted only a few times. The V gene is TRBV27, the J gene TRBJ1-2; 10 nucleotides match TRBD1. Trimming removed 10 bases from V and 1 base from J; junction bases left unmatched: 3. Germline-derived CDR1 and CDR2 are MNHEY and SMNVEV (reference sequence). This CDR3 has 13 amino acids. As DNA, the CDR3 is TGTGCCACCGGGACAGGGGATAACTATGGCTACACCTTC. Translated, it gives CATGTGDNYGYTF.